This TCR beta chain was profiled in a study of T cell repertoires in cytomegalovirus infection. At the level of the study: Both a matching HLA type and CMV infection were indicated by public TCR beta signatures.

Whole-study results and caveats: Cumulative frequency (of public TCR beta family members) identified carriers of CMV plus the relevant HLA. Dominating the ex vivo response were TCR beta clonotypes that were CMV-specific and HLA-C-restricted.

TCRdb reprocessed the reads via MiXCR and lists one record per CDR3 protein. The table records some 940,000 distinct CDR3 sequences, around 30% of them present only once. About this clonotype itself: Its antigen is unidentified.

In germline, CDR1 is MDHEN, CDR2 SYDVKM. The germline V and J ends were trimmed by 8 bases and 6 bases, with 16 bases remaining between them. The CDR3 totals 13 residues. The sample in question was cultured CD8+ T cells from PBMCs, obtained from culture after CMV antigen stimulation. This clonotype was obtained from a human donor in good health (CMV status not recorded). Some clones in this sample may be carry-over from other donors' samples. The chain uses TRBV28 and TRBJ1-2; D might be TRBD1 (6 bases). The CDR3 loop reads CASRLRDTNGYTF. As DNA, the CDR3 is TGTGCCAGCCGACTCCGGGACACAAATGGCTACACCTTC.